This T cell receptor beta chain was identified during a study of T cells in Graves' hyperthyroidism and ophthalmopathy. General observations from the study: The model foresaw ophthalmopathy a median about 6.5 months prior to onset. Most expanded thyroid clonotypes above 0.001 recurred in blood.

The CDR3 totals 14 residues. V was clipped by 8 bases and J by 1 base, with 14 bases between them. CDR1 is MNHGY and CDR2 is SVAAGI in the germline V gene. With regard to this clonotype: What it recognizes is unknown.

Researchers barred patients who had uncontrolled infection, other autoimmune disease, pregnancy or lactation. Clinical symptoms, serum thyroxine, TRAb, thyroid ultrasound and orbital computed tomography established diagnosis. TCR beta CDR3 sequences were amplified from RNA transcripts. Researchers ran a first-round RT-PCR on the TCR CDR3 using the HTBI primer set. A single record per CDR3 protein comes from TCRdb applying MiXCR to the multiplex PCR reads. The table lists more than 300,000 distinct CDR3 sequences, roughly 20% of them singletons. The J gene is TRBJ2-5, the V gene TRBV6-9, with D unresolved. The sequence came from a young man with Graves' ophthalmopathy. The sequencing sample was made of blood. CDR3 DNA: TGTGCCAGCCCCACCCAGCATCTCCAAGAGACCCAGTACTTC. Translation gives CASPTQHLQETQYF.